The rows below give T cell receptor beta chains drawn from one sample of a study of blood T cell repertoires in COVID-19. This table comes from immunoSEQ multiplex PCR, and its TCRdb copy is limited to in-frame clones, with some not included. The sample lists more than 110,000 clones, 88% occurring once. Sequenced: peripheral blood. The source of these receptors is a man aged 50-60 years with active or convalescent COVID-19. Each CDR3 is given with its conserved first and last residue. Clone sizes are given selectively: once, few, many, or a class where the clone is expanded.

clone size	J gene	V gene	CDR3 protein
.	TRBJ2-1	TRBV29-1	CSVGSGTGAHNEQFF
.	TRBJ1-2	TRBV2	CASSEDRADYGYTF
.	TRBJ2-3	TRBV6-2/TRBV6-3	CASSARGSADTQYF
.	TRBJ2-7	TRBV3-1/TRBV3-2	CASSHRTGSYEQYF
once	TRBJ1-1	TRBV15	CATSRATAGTEAFF
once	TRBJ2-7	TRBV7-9	CASSPLSDEQYF
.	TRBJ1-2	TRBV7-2	CASSLAQGSGYTF
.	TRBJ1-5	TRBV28	CASSHGGQGSQPQHF
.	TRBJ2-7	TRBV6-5	CASRSTSYEQYF
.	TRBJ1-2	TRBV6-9	CASSPSGGGYTF
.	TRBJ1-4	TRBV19	CASSPVGFNEKLFF
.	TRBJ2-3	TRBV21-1	CASSENRGLRTDTQYF
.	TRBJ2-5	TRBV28	CASSSPGRVGGETQYF
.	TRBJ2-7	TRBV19	CASSPPGQKAYEQYF
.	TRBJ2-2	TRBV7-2	CASSLSRASPKNTGELFF
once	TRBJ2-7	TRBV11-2	CASSSYSASGSYEQYF
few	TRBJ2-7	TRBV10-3	CAISESKPGSYEQYF
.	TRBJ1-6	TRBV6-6	CASSSPGSYNSPLHF
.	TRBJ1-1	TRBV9	CASSVGGGRTEAFF
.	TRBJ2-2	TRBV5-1	CASSTAGRATGELFF
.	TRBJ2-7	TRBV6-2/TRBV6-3	CASSYSEERSPYEQYF
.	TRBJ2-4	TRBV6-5	CASTLGARDIQYF
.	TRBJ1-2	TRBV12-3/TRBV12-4	CASSRGNRSGYTF
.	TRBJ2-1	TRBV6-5	CASSYGSNHYNEQFF
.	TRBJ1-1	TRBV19	CASSRQRQAFF
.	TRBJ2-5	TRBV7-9	CASSSGTVGETQYF
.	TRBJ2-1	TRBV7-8	CASSRGTSGRVSEQFF
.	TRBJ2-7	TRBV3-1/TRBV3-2	CASTSRGPYEQYF
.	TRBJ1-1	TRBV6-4	CASRVDRDTEAFF
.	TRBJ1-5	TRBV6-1	CASSEELGRGPQHF
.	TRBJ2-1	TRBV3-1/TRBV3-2	CASSRTGNEQFF
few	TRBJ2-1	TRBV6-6	CASSYARNEQFF
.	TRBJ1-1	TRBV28	CASSLGIARGRNTEAFF
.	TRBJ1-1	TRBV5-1	CASSLDDRGGTEAFF
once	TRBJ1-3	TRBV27	CASSSDSRVGTIYF
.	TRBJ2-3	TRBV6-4	CASKPQGARTDTQYF
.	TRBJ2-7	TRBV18	CASSTQGDIYEQYF
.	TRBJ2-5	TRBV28	CASSSRLAGIETQYF
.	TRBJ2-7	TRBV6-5	CASSPFRRLNYEQYF
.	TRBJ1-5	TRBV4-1	CASSPAPQGANQPQHF
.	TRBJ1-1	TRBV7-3	CASSVQGPNTEAFF
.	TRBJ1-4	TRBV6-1	CASSEEGRSGKLFF